This entry describes one T cell receptor (beta chain). This sample is part of a study of shared clonotypes between healthy human individuals. V lost 3 bases and J lost 5, with 14 bases in between. The CDR3 runs to 15 residues. Germline CDR1 is LNHDA and CDR2 is SQIVND (reference sequence). Repertoires were generated with immunoSEQ multiplex PCR, while TCRdb's copy carries only in-frame clones and drops some. The sample lists some 1.5 million clones, approximately 98% seen once, with roughly 0.4% in the top ten. The source of this sequence is a man aged 25-40 years in good health. Sequencing was performed on naive CD4+ T cells sorted from blood. The subset: CD45RA+ positively selected. The chain has TRBV19 and TRBJ2-1, with D possibly being TRBD1 or TRBD2 (5 bases each). CDR3 region: CASSIRDRANNEQFF. The CDR3 nucleotides read TGTGCCAGTAGTATCAGGGACCGGGCAAACAATGAGCAGTTCTTC. Looking up the rest from reference TRBV19 and TRBJ2-1 gives the full variable domain: DGGITQSPKYLFRKEGQNVTLSCEQNLNHDAMYWYRQDPGQGLRLIYYSQIVNDFQKGDIAEGYSVSREKKESFPLTVTSAQKNPTAFYLCASSIRDRANNEQFFGPGTRLTVL.